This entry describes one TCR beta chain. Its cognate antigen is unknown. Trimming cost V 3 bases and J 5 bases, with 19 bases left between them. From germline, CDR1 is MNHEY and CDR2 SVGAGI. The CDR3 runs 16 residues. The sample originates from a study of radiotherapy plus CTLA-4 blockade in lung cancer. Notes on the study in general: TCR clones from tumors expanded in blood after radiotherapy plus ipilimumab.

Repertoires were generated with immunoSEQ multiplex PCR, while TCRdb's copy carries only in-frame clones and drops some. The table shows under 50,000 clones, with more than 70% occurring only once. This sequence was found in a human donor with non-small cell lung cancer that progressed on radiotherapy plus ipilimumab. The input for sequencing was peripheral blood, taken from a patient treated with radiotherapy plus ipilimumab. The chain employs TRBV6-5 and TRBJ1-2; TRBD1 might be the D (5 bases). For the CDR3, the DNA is TGTGCCAGCAGTTATTTCCAGGGCACGAGTGGATATGGCTACACCTTC. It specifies CASSYFQGTSGYGYTF.